The 3 T cell receptor beta chains below all came from one sample that was sequenced in a study of cytomegalovirus exposure and HLA in healthy donors. Primers: 60 Vbeta forward and 13 Jbeta reverse. TCRdb's copy holds only in-frame clones and misses some; the assay was immunoSEQ multiplex PCR. The sample consists of about 150,000 clones, roughly a tenth of them appearing once. The sequenced material came from PBMCs. All receptors derive from a male donor in good health and CMV-seronegative.

The CDR3 is CASSQDTQENTEAFF. In DNA, the CDR3 is TGCGCCAGCAGCCAAGATACCCAGGAGAACACTGAAGCTTTCTTT. V and J are TRBV4-3 and TRBJ1-1; D unresolved. The CDR3 consists of 15 residues. The V end lost 0 bases, the J end lost 1 base, and 9 bases lay between the germline ends. Germline-derived CDR1 and CDR2 are LGHNA and YSLEER.

This clone was found a few times. This sequence joins TRBV4-1 and TRBJ1-1, with 8 bases matching TRBD1. From germline, CDR1 is MGHRA and CDR2 YSYEKL. The CDR3 spans 14 residues. V dropped 3 bases and J dropped 8; count of bases not matched to a gene: 8. The CDR3 here is CASSHHGTGKEAFF. CDR3 sequence (DNA): TGCGCCAGCAGCCACCACGGGACAGGAAAGGAAGCTTTCTTT.

In its sample, this clone was seen a few times. The V call is TRBV25-1, the J call TRBJ1-2; D is undetermined. The CDR3 length is 12 residues. V gave up 4 bases and J gave up 3 bases, with 6 bases separating them. Per the germline V gene, CDR1 is MGHDK and CDR2 is SYGVNS. CDR3 nucleotide sequence: TGTGCCAGCAGTGCGCCGGACTATGGCTACACCTTC. Amino acids: CASSAPDYGYTF.